This T cell receptor (beta chain) comes out of a study of blood T cell repertoires in COVID-19. Looking at the study overall: Acute and convalescent COVID-19 specimens originated in the United States, Italy and Spain. In each case, the material was cDNA or gDNA derived from T cells, B-cell-depleted T cells, or PBMCs.

This CDR3 comprises 17 residues. Per the authors' pipeline: The authors estimated nucleated cell counts from reference gene primer amplification. The table came from immunoSEQ multiplex PCR; TCRdb's copy has only in-frame clones and leaves some out. V and J calls plus clone size are reproduced from that table; the DNA served to infer D and trimming. The data hold under 80,000 clones, with 75% to 90% observed a single time. The V and J genes are TRBV21-1 and TRBJ1-1; the table's D call, TRBD1, has no DNA check behind it. TRBV21-1 is assigned pseudogene status. The receptor was derived from a human donor in a cohort sampled during active COVID-19. The sequenced material came from peripheral blood. This CDR3 is CASSKHLAGTVNTEAFF. In nucleotides, the CDR3 is TGTGCCAGCAGCAAACATTTGGCCGGGACAGTTAACACTGAAGCTTTCTTT.